The 10 T cell receptor beta chains listed next were all sequenced from one sample in a study of blood T cell repertoires in COVID-19. This table comes from immunoSEQ multiplex PCR, and its TCRdb copy is limited to in-frame clones, with some not included. The table has under 200,000 clones, roughly nine tenths seen once; the top ten hold about 2.1%. Sample: peripheral blood. These receptors were taken from a man in his 70s with active or convalescent COVID-19.

The J gene is TRBJ1-1, the V gene TRBV9; D is unclear. Germline V gene lookup returns CDR1 SGDLS and CDR2 YYNGEE. V shed 0 bases and J shed 2 bases, with 11 bases lying between them. This CDR3 region has 15 residues. CDR3 region: CASSVVRGTNTEAFF. DNA for the CDR3: TGTGCCAGCAGCGTAGTTCGGGGAACAAACACTGAAGCTTTCTTT. The full variable domain, completed using reference TRBV9 and TRBJ1-1, is DSGVTQTPKHLITATGQRVTLRCSPRSGDLSVYWYQQSLDQGLQFLIQYYNGEERAKGNILERFSAQQFPDLHSELNLSSLELGDSALYFCASSVVRGTNTEAFFGQGTRLTVV.

The rearrangement uses TRBV5-1 and TRBJ2-1, with 11 bases identical to TRBD1. J gave up 8 bases and V 0 bases, and 4 bases lay outside the gene matches. This CDR3 is built from 15 residues. CDR1 is SGHRS and CDR2 is YFSETQ in the germline V gene. The CDR3 is CASSLDGQGAYEQFF. CDR3 sequence (DNA): TGCGCCAGCAGCTTGGATGGACAGGGGGCATATGAGCAGTTCTTC.

The chain couples TRBV2 to TRBJ2-1; 7 nucleotides agree with TRBD2. V shed 8 bases, J shed 1 base, and the junction held 5 bases outside the gene matches. The CDR3 loop spans 14 amino acids. Germline assignment: CDR1 SNHLY and CDR2 FYNNEI. CDR3 in DNA: TGTGCCAGCGGCGGGAGTAGGTCCTACAATGAGCAGTTCTTC. It codes for CASGGSRSYNEQFF.

This chain links TRBV12-3 or TRBV12-4 with TRBJ1-2; D is possibly TRBD1 (6 bases). Trimming cost V 10 bases and J 8 bases, with 20 bases left between them. CDR3 length: 13 amino acids. The DNA for the CDR3 is TGTGCCACCCATTTGGCAGGGGATAGGGGCTACACCTTC. Its translation: CATHLAGDRGYTF.

The chain uses TRBV7-9 and TRBJ1-5; maybe TRBD1 (5 bases). The CDR3 has 14 amino acids. The germline gives CDR1 SEHNR, CDR2 FQNEAQ (reference sequence). Deletions cut 3 bases from V and 9 bases from J, with 15 bases between. As DNA, the CDR3 is TGTGCCAGCAGCTTGGGGGGAAACGATTCGCCCCAGCATTTT. It encodes CASSLGGNDSPQHF.

This chain connects TRBV11-2 to TRBJ2-7; 7 nucleotides align to TRBD2. The germline V gene has CDR1 SGHAT and CDR2 FQNNGV. V was clipped by 4 bases and J by 3 bases; unmatched bases: 6. The CDR3 is 14 amino acids. DNA of the CDR3: TGTGCCAGCAGCTCCGGGACTACTAACTACGAGCAGTACTTC. It translates to CASSSGTTNYEQYF.

The chain carries TRBV7-2 and TRBJ1-1; TRBD1 matches at 8 bases. V trimming: 4 bases; J trimming: 4 bases; junction bases outside the gene matches: 5. Germline CDR1 and CDR2: SGHTA and FQGNSA. The CDR3 is 14 residues long. The CDR3 region is CASSSWTGFTEAFF. In DNA, the CDR3 is TGTGCCAGCAGCTCCTGGACAGGGTTCACTGAAGCTTTCTTT.

The chain carries TRBV5-5 and TRBJ2-5; D is unclear. This CDR3 has 15 residues. The V end lost 4 bases, the J end lost 1 base, and 14 bases lay between the germline ends. Germline V lookup: CDR1 SGHKS, CDR2 YYEKEE (reference sequence). In DNA form, the CDR3 reads TGTGCCAGCAGCCCTACCTCGGTTGTCCAAGAGACCCAGTACTTC. As protein: CASSPTSVVQETQYF.

The V and J genes are TRBV14 and TRBJ2-3, with 7 positions matching TRBD2. V lost 2 bases, J lost 5 bases, and 13 bases stayed unmatched. The CDR3 length is 17 residues. In germline, CDR1 is SGHDN, CDR2 FVKESK. As DNA, the CDR3 is TGTGCCAGCAGCCAAACCCCTGGCGGGAGTTATCGAGATACGCAGTATTTT. Residues: CASSQTPGGSYRDTQYF.

Details on this clone: The same CDR3 arises from other DNA sequences in this sample as well. This sequence joins TRBV11-2 and TRBJ2-3; no clear D gene. The CDR3 is 12 residues long. The ends were cut back, 1 base at V and 6 bases at J, with 5 bases in the middle. The V gene's germline CDR1 is SGHAT and CDR2 FQNNGV. CDR3 region: CASSLVGDTQYF. CDR3 DNA: TGTGCCAGCAGCTTAGTCGGGGATACGCAGTATTTT. The whole variable domain, remainder taken from reference TRBV11-2 and TRBJ2-3, is EAGVAQSPRYKIIEKRQSVAFWCNPISGHATLYWYQQILGQGPKLLIQFQNNGVVDDSQLPKDRFSAERLKGVDSTLKIQPAKLEDSAVYLCASSLVGDTQYFGPGTRLTVL.